This record concerns one TCR beta chain sequence. Its antigen is currently unknown. The sample comes from a study of CD8+ T cells in alopecia areata. Study-level points and caveats: Tofacitinib significantly lowered scalp clonality and expanded CD8+ clones among the top 100. Normal-skin resident alphabeta T cells also appear among scalp sample sequences. Since there was just one nonresponder, nobody can yet say how baseline CD8+ expansion ties to response.

Treatment: oral pan-JAK inhibitor, 5-10 mg twice daily. Following RNA extraction, reverse transcription yielded cDNA that acted as the sequencing template. This table comes from immunoSEQ multiplex PCR, and its TCRdb copy is limited to in-frame clones, with some not included. Among some 190,000 clones listed, around 65% were seen once. This receptor was identified in a human donor with alopecia areata. Here the sequenced sample was CD4+ T cells sorted from blood, taken at roughly week 45, from a patient treated with tofacitinib.

CDR3 nucleotides: TGCGCCAGCAGTCCCCGGGACACTCTAAGGAACACTGAAGCTTTCTTT. It translates to CASSPRDTLRNTEAFF. The J gene is TRBJ1-1, the V gene TRBV10-2, with D tentatively TRBD1 (6 bases). The V end lost 5 bases, the J end lost 1 base, and 17 bases lay between the germline ends. Germline V CDR1 and CDR2: WSHSY, SAAADI. The CDR3 loop spans 16 amino acids.